The T cell receptor (beta chain) described here comes from a study of control samples from healthy donors and cancer patients. The CDR3 runs to 16 residues. The trim removed 3 bases at V and 2 bases at J, leaving 4 bases unmatched. The V gene's germline CDR1 is MNHNS and CDR2 SASEGT. The data were produced by immunoSEQ multiplex PCR, yet TCRdb's version contains in-frame clones alone and is incomplete. The data hold some 130,000 clones, with around 93% observed a single time. The sequenced sample consisted of blood. This clonotype was sampled from a man younger than 30 in good health. V usage is TRBV6-1 and J usage is TRBJ2-1, with 10 bases lining up with TRBD2. In nucleotides, the CDR3 is TGTGCCAGCAGTGAGCTTCTAGCGGGGGCCTACAATGAGCAGTTCTTC. Translating gives CASSELLAGAYNEQFF.